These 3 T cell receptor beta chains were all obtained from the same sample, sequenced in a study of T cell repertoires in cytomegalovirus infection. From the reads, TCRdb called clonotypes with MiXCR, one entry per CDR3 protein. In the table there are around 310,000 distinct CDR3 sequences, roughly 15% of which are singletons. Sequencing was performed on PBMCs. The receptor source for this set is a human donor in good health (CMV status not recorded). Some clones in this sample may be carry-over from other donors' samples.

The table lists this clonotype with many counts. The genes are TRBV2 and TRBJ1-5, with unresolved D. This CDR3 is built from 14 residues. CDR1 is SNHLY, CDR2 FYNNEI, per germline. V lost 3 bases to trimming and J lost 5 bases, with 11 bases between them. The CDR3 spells CASSEVSEDQPQHF. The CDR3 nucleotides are TGTGCCAGCAGTGAGGTGTCGGAAGATCAGCCCCAGCATTTT.

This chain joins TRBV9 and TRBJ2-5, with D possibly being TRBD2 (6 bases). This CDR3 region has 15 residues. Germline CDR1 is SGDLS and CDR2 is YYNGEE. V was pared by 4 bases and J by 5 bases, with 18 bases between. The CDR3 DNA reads TGTGCCAGCAGCTCCTACGGGAGTTGGTCCGAGACCCAGTACTTC. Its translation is CASSSYGSWSETQYF. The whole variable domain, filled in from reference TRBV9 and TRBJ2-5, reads DSGVTQTPKHLITATGQRVTLRCSPRSGDLSVYWYQQSLDQGLQFLIQYYNGEERAKGNILERFSAQQFPDLHSELNLSSLELGDSALYFCASSSYGSWSETQYFGPGTRLLVL.

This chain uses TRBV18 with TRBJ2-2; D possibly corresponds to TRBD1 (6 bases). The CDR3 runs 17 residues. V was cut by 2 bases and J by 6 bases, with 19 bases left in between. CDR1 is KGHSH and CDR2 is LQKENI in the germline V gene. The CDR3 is CASSPREYVGAPGELFF. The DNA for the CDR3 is TGTGCCAGCTCACCAAGAGAGTACGTGGGGGCTCCCGGGGAGCTGTTTTTT. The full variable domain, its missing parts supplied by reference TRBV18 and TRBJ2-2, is NAGVMQNPRHLVRRRGQEARLRCSPMKGHSHVYWYRQLPEEGLKFMVYLQKENIIDESGMPKERFSAEFPKEGPSILRIQQVVRGDSAAYFCASSPREYVGAPGELFFGEGSRLTVL.